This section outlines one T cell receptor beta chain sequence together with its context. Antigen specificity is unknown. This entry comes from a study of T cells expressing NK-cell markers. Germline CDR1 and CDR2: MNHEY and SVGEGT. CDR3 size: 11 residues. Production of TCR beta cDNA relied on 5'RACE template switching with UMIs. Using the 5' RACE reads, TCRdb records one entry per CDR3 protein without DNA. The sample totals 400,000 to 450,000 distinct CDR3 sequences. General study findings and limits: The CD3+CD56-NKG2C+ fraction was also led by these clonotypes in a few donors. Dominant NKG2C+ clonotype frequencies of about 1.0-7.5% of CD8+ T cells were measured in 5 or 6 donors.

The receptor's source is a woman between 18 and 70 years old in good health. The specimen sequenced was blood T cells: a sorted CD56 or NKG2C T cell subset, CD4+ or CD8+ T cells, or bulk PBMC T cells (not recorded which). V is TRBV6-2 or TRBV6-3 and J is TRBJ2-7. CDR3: CASYRPDEQYF.